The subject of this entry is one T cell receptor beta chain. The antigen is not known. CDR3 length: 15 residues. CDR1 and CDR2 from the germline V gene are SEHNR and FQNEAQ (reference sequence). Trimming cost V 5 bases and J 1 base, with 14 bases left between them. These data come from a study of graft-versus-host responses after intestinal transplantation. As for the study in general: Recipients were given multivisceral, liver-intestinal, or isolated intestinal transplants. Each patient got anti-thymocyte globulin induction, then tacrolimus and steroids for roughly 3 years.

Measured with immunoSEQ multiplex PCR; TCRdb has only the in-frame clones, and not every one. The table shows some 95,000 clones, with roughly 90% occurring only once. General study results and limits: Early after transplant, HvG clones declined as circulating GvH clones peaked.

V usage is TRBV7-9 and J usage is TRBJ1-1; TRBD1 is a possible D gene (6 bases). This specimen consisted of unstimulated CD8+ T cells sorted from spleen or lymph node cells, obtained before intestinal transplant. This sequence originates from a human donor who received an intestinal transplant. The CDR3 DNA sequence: TGTGCCAGCAGCCCCGCCGGGACACAGAACACTGAAGCTTTCTTT. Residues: CASSPAGTQNTEAFF.